This TCR beta chain stems from a study of blood T cell repertoires in COVID-19. Study in general: Samples of COVID-19 (acute and convalescent) were obtained from the United States, Italy and Spain.

This CDR3 has 16 amino acids. Germline lookup yields CDR1 SGHVS and CDR2 FNYEAQ. The V end lost 0 bases, the J end lost 1 base, and 10 bases lay between the germline ends. Authors' analysis steps: By means of reference gene primer amplification, nucleated cell counts were estimated. The method was immunoSEQ multiplex PCR; TCRdb's version includes in-frame clones alone and lacks a portion of them. Clone size and V and J calls were adopted from that table, with D and trimming inferred from the DNA. The table records more than 20,000 clones, roughly 84% of them present only once. The chain employs TRBV7-6 and TRBJ1-3; no firm D call. The origin of this receptor is a man older than 75 with active or convalescent COVID-19. What was sequenced was peripheral blood. CDR3 nucleotide sequence: TGTGCCAGCAGCTTAGCACCTTCGGGTTCTGGAAACACCATATATTTT. Residues: CASSLAPSGSGNTIYF. The full variable domain, with the rest looked up from reference TRBV7-6 and TRBJ1-3, is GAGVSQSPRYKVTKRGQDVALRCDPISGHVSLYWYRQALGQGPEFLTYFNYEAQQDKSGLPNDRFSAERPEGSISTLTIQRTEQRDSAMYRCASSLAPSGSGNTIYFGEGSWLTVV.